The present T cell receptor beta chain was sequenced within a study of blood T cell repertoires in COVID-19. Across the whole study: Sites in the United States, Italy and Spain provided acute and convalescent COVID-19 samples.

TCRdb keeps only in-frame clones here, not all; method: immunoSEQ multiplex PCR. This table has about 180,000 clones, more than 75% appearing once. This CDR3 has 15 residues. The ends lost 4 bases at V and 4 bases at J; junction bases unmatched: 8. CDR1 is SGHRS and CDR2 is YFSETQ in the germline V gene. Participants were placed into cohorts based on the clinical history they reported. The material sequenced was PBMCs or T cells enriched from blood (not recorded which). The clonotype was recovered from a woman aged 45-65 years who had recovered from COVID-19. The V call is TRBV5-1, the J call TRBJ1-1; 9 bases map to TRBD1. CDR3 sequence (DNA): TGCGCCAGCAGCGGGGGGACAGGGCCGGGCACTGAAGCTTTCTTT. This sequence encodes CASSGGTGPGTEAFF.